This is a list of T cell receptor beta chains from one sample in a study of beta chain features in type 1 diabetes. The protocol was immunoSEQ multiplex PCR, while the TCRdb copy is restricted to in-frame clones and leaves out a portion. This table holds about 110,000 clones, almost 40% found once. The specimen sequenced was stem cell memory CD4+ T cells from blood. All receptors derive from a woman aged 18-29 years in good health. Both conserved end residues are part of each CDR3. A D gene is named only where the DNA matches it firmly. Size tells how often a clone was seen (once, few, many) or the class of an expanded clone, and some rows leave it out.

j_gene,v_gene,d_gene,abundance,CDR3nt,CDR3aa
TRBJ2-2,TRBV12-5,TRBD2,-,TGTGCTAGTGGTTTGCGGCTAGCGGGAGGGCCGAACACCGGGGAGCTGTTTTTT,CASGLRLAGGPNTGELFF
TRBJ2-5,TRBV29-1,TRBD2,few,TGCAGCGCCCACGGGACTAGCGGGAGGGATTTCGGAGAGACCCAGTACTTC,CSAHGTSGRDFGETQYF
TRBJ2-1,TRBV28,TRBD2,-,TGTGCCAGCAGCCCCGCCGGGCGGGAGACCCACAATGAGCAGTTCTTC,CASSPAGRETHNEQFF
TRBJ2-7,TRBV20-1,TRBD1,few,TGCAGTGCACGACAGGGTTACGAGCAGTACTTC,CSARQGYEQYF
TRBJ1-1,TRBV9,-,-,TGTGCCAGCAGCCCGAGGGTTCTTGTCCAGTCGTTCATGAACACTGAAGCTTTCTTT,CASSPRVLVQSFMNTEAFF
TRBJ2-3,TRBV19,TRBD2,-,TGTGCCAGTAGTGCGACAACTAGCGGGAGCACAGATACGCAGTATTTT,CASSATTSGSTDTQYF
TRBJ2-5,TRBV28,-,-,TGTGCCAGCAGTTTTCAGGGTCAAGAGACCCAGTACTTC,CASSFQGQETQYF
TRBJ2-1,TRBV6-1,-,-,TGTGCCAGCCGCACAACAGTCAACAATGAGCAGTTCTTC,CASRTTVNNEQFF
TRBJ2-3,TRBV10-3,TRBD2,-,TGTGCCATCAGTGAAGCGGCTAGCGGGTCCACAGATACGCAGTATTTT,CAISEAASGSTDTQYF
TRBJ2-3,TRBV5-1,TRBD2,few,TGCGCCAGCATTTTTAGCGGGACCTCCACAGATACGCAGTATTTT,CASIFSGTSTDTQYF
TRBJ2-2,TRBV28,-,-,TGTGCCAGCAGTTTAAATTTGCGGACTTTGCTGTTTTTT,CASSLNLRTLLFF
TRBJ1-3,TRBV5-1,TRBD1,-,TGCGCCAGCAGCTTGAATCCAGGGGGAAGCTCTGGAAACACCATATATTTT,CASSLNPGGSSGNTIYF
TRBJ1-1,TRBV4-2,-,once,TGTGCCAGCAGCCAAGTGGGACACACGAACACTGAAGCTTTCTTT,CASSQVGHTNTEAFF
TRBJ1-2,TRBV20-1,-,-,TGCAGTGCTAGACTGGCGGAAGGCTACACCTTC,CSARLAEGYTF
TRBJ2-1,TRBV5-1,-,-,TGCGCCAGCAGCCCCGGGGATGGGATGGGTGAGCAGTTCTTC,CASSPGDGMGEQFF
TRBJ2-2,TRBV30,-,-,TGTGCCTCCCCACTAACAGGGACCCGGGAGCTGTTTTTT,CASPLTGTRELFF
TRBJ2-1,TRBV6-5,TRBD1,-,TGTGCCAGCAGCCGAGGGACAGCCTCCTACAATGAGCAGTTCTTC,CASSRGTASYNEQFF
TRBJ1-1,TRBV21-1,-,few,TGTGCCAGCAGCCCTCGGGGGGTGTCGGCTTTCTTT,CASSPRGVSAFF
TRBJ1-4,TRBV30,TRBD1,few,TGTGCCTGGACCAGGGGGGACGCAACTAATGAAAAACTGTTTTTT,CAWTRGDATNEKLFF
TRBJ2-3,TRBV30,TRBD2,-,TGTGCTTTGAAGCGGGAGGGTTCCACAGATACGCAGTATTTT,CALKREGSTDTQYF
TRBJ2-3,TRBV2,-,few,TGTGCCAGAAAGGGGTCCCCTACCACAGATACGCAGTATTTT,CARKGSPTTDTQYF
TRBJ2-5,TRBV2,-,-,TGTGCCAGCCGTGGGGACTCGGGGACCCAGTACTTC,CASRGDSGTQYF
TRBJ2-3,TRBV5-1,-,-,TGCGCCAGCAGCTTCGACTGGGGCACAGATACGCAGTATTTT,CASSFDWGTDTQYF
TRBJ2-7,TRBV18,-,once,TGTGCCAGCTCACTTAGCCCAGGGGATCAGCAGTACTTC,CASSLSPGDQQYF
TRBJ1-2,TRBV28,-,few,TGTGCCAGCAGTTTAGGGAGTGACGGAGGCTATGGCTACACCTTC,CASSLGSDGGYGYTF
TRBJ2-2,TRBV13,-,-,TGTGCCAGCAGCTTAACCAGGACTTCCTTGAACACCGGGGAGCTGTTTTTT,CASSLTRTSLNTGELFF
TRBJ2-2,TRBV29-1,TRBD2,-,TGCAGCGCCAAGAAAAGCGGTAGCGGGACGTCCGGGGAGCTGTTTTTT,CSAKKSGSGTSGELFF
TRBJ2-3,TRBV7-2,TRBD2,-,TGTGCCAGCAGGCTTCCGGGAGGGCTTGGCTCGCAGTATTTT,CASRLPGGLGSQYF
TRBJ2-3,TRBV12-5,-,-,TGTGCTAGTGGTTTGGTAGAGGTCAGAAGCACAGATACGCAGTATTTT,CASGLVEVRSTDTQYF
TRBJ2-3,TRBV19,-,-,TGTGCCAGTAGTGCATACAGAGAAGATACGCAGTATTTT,CASSAYREDTQYF
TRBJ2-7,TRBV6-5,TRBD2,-,TGTGCCAGCAGTTTAGCGGGAGTTAACTACGAGCAGTACTTC,CASSLAGVNYEQYF
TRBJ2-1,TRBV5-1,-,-,TGCGCCAGCAGCCAACGGGACATCTACAATGAGCAGTTCTTC,CASSQRDIYNEQFF
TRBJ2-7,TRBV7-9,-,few,TGTGCCAGCAGCTCTACGTGGGTGTACAGGGCCGATCCTCACTACGAGCAGTACTTC,CASSSTWVYRADPHYEQYF
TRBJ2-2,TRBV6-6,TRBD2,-,TGTGCCAGCAGCTACTCTAGCGGGATGAACACCGGGGAGCTGTTTTTT,CASSYSSGMNTGELFF
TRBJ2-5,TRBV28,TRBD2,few,TGTGCCAGCAGTTTATGGAAGGCTAGCGGGGAAGAGACCCAGTACTTC,CASSLWKASGEETQYF
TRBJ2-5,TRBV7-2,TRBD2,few,TGTGCCAGCAGTTATAGCGGGGGGATTCAGGAGACCCAGTACTTC,CASSYSGGIQETQYF
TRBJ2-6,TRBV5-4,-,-,TGTGCCAGCAGCGTTACAGGGTTTGGGGCATCCAACGTCCTGACTTTC,CASSVTGFGASNVLTF
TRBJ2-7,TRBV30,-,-,TGTGCCTGGAGTGCTACAGGGCCCCACAACTTC,CAWSATGPHNF
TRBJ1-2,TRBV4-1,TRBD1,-,TGCGCCAGCAGCCAAGTGTACAGGGGGCCTCGCTTCTATGGCTACACCTTC,CASSQVYRGPRFYGYTF
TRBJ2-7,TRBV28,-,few,TGTGCCAGCAGTTTGAGGCCGGGTCCCACCTACGAGCAGTACTTC,CASSLRPGPTYEQYF
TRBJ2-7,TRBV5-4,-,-,TGTGCCAGCAGCGGAGATGCGGCCTACGAGCAGTACTTC,CASSGDAAYEQYF
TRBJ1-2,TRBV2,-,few,TGTGCCAGCAAATTAACACCTAACTATGGCTACACCTTC,CASKLTPNYGYTF
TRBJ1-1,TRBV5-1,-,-,TGCGCCAGCAGCCGGACAGAGACTGAAGCTTTCTTT,CASSRTETEAFF
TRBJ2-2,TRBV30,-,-,TGTGCCTGGACAGGGAACACCGGGGAGCTGTTTTTT,CAWTGNTGELFF
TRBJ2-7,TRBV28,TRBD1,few,TGTGCCAGCAGTTTTCTATCAGGACAGGGTTACGAGCAGTACTTC,CASSFLSGQGYEQYF
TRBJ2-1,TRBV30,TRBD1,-,TGTGCCTGGTTTAAAAAGGGGGCGAGCTCCTACAATGAGCAGTTCTTC,CAWFKKGASSYNEQFF
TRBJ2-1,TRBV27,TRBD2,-,TGTGCCAGCAGGGGGCCGGGACTAGCGGGAAACAATGAGCAGTTCTTC,CASRGPGLAGNNEQFF
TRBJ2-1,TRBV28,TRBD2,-,TGTGCCAGCAGGGATGGGAGGGGCCTAAGCTCCTACAATGAGCAGTTCTTC,CASRDGRGLSSYNEQFF
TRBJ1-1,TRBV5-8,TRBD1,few,TGTGCCAGCAGCTATGACAGGGGCACTGAAGCTTTCTTT,CASSYDRGTEAFF
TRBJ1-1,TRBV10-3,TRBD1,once,TGTGCCATCAGTCGATTAGGACAGGGGATGAACACTGAAGCTTTCTTT,CAISRLGQGMNTEAFF
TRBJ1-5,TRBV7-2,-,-,TGTGCCAGCAGCCCTCGGTCGGGGGACAGCAATCAGCCCCAGCATTTT,CASSPRSGDSNQPQHF
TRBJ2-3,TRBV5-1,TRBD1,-,TGCGCCAGCAGCTTGGTACGCCGGTTGGACAGGGCGGCAGATACGCAGTATTTT,CASSLVRRLDRAADTQYF
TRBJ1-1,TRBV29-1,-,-,TGCAGCTCACGGGCCCAGCGGGGCTTGAACACTGAAGCTTTCTTT,CSSRAQRGLNTEAFF
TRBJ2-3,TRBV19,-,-,TGTGCCAGTAGGACAGGCCCTAGCACAGATACGCAGTATTTT,CASRTGPSTDTQYF
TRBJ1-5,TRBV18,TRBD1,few,TGTGCCAGCTCAAATCACAGGGGGCAAGGGTATAGCAATCAGCCCCAGCATTTT,CASSNHRGQGYSNQPQHF